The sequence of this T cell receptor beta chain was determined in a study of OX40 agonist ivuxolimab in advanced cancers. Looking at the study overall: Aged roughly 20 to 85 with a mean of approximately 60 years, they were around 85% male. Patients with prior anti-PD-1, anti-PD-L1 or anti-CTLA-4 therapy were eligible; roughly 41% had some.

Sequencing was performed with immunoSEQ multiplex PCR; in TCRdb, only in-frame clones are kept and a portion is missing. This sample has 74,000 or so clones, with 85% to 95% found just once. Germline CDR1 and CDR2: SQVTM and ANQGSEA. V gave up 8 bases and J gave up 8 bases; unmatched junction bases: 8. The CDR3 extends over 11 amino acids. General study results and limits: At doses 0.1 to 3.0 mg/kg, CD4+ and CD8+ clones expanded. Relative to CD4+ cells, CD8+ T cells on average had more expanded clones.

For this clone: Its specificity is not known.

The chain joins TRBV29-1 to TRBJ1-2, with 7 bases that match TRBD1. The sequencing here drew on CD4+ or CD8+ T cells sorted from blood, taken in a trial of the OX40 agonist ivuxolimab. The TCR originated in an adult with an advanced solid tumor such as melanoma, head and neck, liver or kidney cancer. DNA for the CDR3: TGCAGCATGAGGGGGCAGGGCGGCTACACCTTC. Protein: CSMRGQGGYTF.